These 14 T cell receptor beta chains share one sample of origin, sequenced in a study of early stage breast cancer tumors (dated by TCRdb to between 2016 and 2019). The protocol used for the library was the immunoSEQ multiplex PCR assay. TCRdb stores this immuneACCESS table with in-frame sequences only. Part of the clones is absent; in the studies checked, under half of the shortfall reflects unresolved V genes, and no reason is known for the rest. The table for this sample lists 14,000 or so clones; approximately 80% of them were counted only once. The ten largest clones add up to approximately 7.6% of the sample. Material for sequencing was normal breast tissue next to the tumor. The receptors originated from a person aged 45-60 years with breast cancer.

This clone has more than one count but fewer than ten. The rearrangement joins TRBV15 to TRBJ1-4; 9 bases are shared with TRBD1. Germline V gene data show CDR1 as LNHNV and CDR2 as YYDKDF (reference sequence). The CDR3 consists of 15 residues. Germline trimming cut 2 bases from V and 6 bases from J; bases unmatched to any gene: 4. CDR3 coding DNA: TGTGCCACCAGCAGAAGTAGGACAGGGGATGAAAAACTGTTTTTT. Protein sequence: CATSRSRTGDEKLFF.

Details on this clone: The junction differs from germline at one of its ends, possibly a read error. CDR3 protein: CASRQERLAGSYNEQFF. The CDR3 DNA follows: TGCGCCAGCAGACAAGAGAGGCTAGCGGGATCCTACAATGAGCAGTTCTTC. The chain joins TRBV4-1 to TRBJ2-1, with 9 bases fitting TRBD2. The germline V gene has CDR1 MGHRA and CDR2 YSYEKL. The CDR3 is made up of 17 amino acids.

The chain combines TRBV7-9 with TRBJ1-2; D ambiguous. This CDR3 comprises 13 residues. Deletions cut 5 bases from V and 5 bases from J, with 12 bases between. CDR1 is SEHNR and CDR2 is FQNEAQ in the germline V gene (reference sequence). CDR3 coding DNA: TGTGCCAGCAGCCCCCGGGGAGGGTATGGCTACACCTTC. It codes for CASSPRGGYGYTF. Full variable domain (outside the CDR3, taken from reference TRBV7-9 and TRBJ1-2): DTGVSQNPRHKITKRGQNVTFRCDPISEHNRLYWYRQTLGQGPEFLTYFQNEAQLEKSRLLSDRFSAERPKGSFSTLEIQRTEQGDSAMYLCASSPRGGYGYTFGSGTRLTVV.

This clone came up a few times. The chain joins TRBV9 to TRBJ2-7, with 10 bases aligning to TRBD1. The trim removed 4 bases at V and 4 bases at J, leaving 5 bases unmatched. This CDR3 spans 14 amino acids. The germline gives CDR1 SGDLS, CDR2 YYNGEE. DNA for the CDR3: TGTGCCAGCAGCCGCCGGACAGGGGGGTACGAGCAGTACTTC. Its protein is CASSRRTGGYEQYF.

This clone has more than one count but fewer than ten. The chain uses TRBV18 and TRBJ1-2; tentatively, D is TRBD1 (5 bases). The CDR3 runs to 14 residues. The germline V gene has CDR1 KGHSH and CDR2 LQKENI. The V end lost 6 bases, the J end lost 7 bases, and 18 bases lay between the germline ends. The CDR3 DNA sequence: TGTGCCAGCTCCCCAGGGATGGCAGATGCTGGCTACACCTTC. Translating gives CASSPGMADAGYTF.

This rearrangement joins TRBV14 to TRBJ2-7; D possibly corresponds to TRBD2 (5 bases). Trimming removed 2 bases at V and 0 bases at J, with 11 bases between. Germline V gene sequence: CDR1 SGHDN, CDR2 FVKESK. This CDR3 spans 15 amino acids. CDR3 bases: TGTGCCAGCAGCCAAAAGGACTTGATCTCCTACGAGCAGTACTTC. It translates to CASSQKDLISYEQYF.

This clone has more than one count but fewer than ten. The chain has TRBV29-1 and TRBJ1-2; 8 bases are shared with TRBD1. The CDR3 has 13 amino acids. CDR1 is SQVTM and CDR2 is ANQGSEA in the germline V gene. The V segment lost 1 base and the J segment 4 bases; nucleotides outside the gene matches: 2. The CDR3 bases are TGCAGCGTTGAAGGACAGGGGATCTATGGCTACACCTTC. Translated, it gives CSVEGQGIYGYTF.

This clone was counted a few times. The chain couples TRBV28 to TRBJ1-2, with a weak D call TRBD1 (5 bases). Deletions cut 3 bases from V and 7 bases from J, with 6 bases between. Germline loops: CDR1 MDHEN, CDR2 SYDVKM. This CDR3 contains 11 residues. CDR3 residues: CASSFRAGYTF. CDR3 nucleotides: TGTGCCAGCAGTTTCAGGGCTGGCTACACCTTC.

The chain uses TRBV7-8 and TRBJ1-2; D unresolved. Trimming shortened V by 1 base and J by 4 bases, and 4 bases separated the two germline ends. This CDR3 has 12 residues. The germline gives CDR1 SGHVS, CDR2 FQNEAQ. The CDR3 DNA follows: TGTGCCAGCAGCTTAGAGAGCTATGGCTACACCTTC. Translating gives CASSLESYGYTF.

The genes are TRBV11-1 and TRBJ1-2; 8 bases are shared with TRBD1. Germline loops: CDR1 SGHAT, CDR2 FQDESV (reference sequence). There are 17 residues in the CDR3. J was trimmed by 4 bases and V by 1 base; bases with no gene match: 11. The CDR3 loop is CASSLGGTGSLLYGYTF. Written as DNA, the CDR3 is TGTGCCAGCAGCTTAGGAGGGACAGGCTCCCTCCTCTATGGCTACACCTTC. Full variable domain (outside the CDR3, taken from reference TRBV11-1 and TRBJ1-2): EAEVAQSPRYKITEKSQAVAFWCDPISGHATLYWYRQILGQGPELLVQFQDESVVDDSQLPKDRFSAERLKGVDSTLKIQPAELGDSAMYLCASSLGGTGSLLYGYTFGSGTRLTVV.

V is TRBV12-5 and J is TRBJ2-3, with D possibly matching TRBD1 (5 bases). Trimming shortened V by 5 bases and J by 3 bases, and 12 bases separated the two germline ends. Germline V gene data show CDR1 as LGHNT and CDR2 as FRNRAP. The CDR3 sequence is 14 residues long. CDR3 sequence (DNA): TGTGCTAGTGGTCAGGGTAGAGATACAGATACGCAGTATTTT. It specifies CASGQGRDTDTQYF.

The V call is TRBV11-2, the J call TRBJ2-1; D unresolved. V was trimmed by 3 bases and J by 4 bases, leaving 16 bases between them. CDR1 and CDR2 (germline): SGHAT, FQNNGV. The CDR3 is 16 amino acids. CDR3 residues: CASSFLPSYPYNEQFF. CDR3 DNA: TGTGCCAGCAGCTTTCTACCAAGTTACCCTTACAATGAGCAGTTCTTC.

This clone has only a few counts. The chain couples TRBV7-2 to TRBJ2-7, with D maybe TRBD2 (6 bases). This CDR3 has 15 amino acids. V was cut by 2 bases and J by 3 bases, with 14 bases left in between. Germline CDR1 SGHTA, CDR2 FQGNSA. The CDR3 spells CASSLHPLSGYEQYF. The CDR3, as DNA: TGTGCCAGCAGCTTACATCCCCTTAGCGGCTACGAGCAGTACTTC.

The chain combines TRBV28 with TRBJ1-2; D unresolved. Germline V gives CDR1 MDHEN, CDR2 SYDVKM. Trimming left V 6 bases short and J 2 bases short, with 10 bases between. This CDR3 region has 13 residues. CDR3 residues: CASRPTQNYGYTF. The CDR3 DNA is TGTGCCAGCAGACCTACACAGAACTATGGCTACACCTTC.